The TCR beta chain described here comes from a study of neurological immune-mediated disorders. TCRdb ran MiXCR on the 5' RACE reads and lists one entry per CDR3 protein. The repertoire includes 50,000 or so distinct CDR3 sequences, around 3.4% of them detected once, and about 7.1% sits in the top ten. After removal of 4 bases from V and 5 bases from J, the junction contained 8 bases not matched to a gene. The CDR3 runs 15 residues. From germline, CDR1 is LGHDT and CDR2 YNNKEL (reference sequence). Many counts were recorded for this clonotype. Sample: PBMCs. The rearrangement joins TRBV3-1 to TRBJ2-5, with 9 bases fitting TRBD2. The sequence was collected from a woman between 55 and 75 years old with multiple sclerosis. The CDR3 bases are TGTGCCAGCAGCCCGGTAGCGGGGGCTCACGAGACCCAGTACTTC. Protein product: CASSPVAGAHETQYF.